This TCR beta chain derives from a study of T-cell memory formation after mild COVID-19. Turning to this clonotype: Its antigen is currently unknown.

A single record per CDR3 protein comes from TCRdb applying MiXCR to the 5' RACE reads. The sample lists roughly 510,000 distinct CDR3 sequences, roughly 17% occurring once. Study conclusions and caveats: There was no confirmation that second-wave clones peaking on day 37 were SARS-CoV-2 specific. A balance of CD4 and CD8 characterized clones contracting day 15 to 85, whereas later expanders leaned CD4+.

Material for sequencing was PBMCs or a T cell subset sorted from them (not recorded which). The origin of this receptor is an adult woman who had mild COVID-19 (a few samples of this study predate the infection). Cell type and time point are not known.

The chain's CDR3 is CAWSVGFEETQYF. The CDR3 DNA reads TGTGCCTGGAGTGTAGGCTTCGAGGAGACCCAGTACTTC. The chain employs TRBV30 and TRBJ2-5, with D unresolved. The V gene's germline CDR1 is GTSNPN and CDR2 SVGIG (reference sequence). CDR3 size: 13 residues. The germline V and J ends were trimmed by 0 bases and 5 bases, with 10 bases remaining between them.